This T cell receptor beta chain was recorded in a study of blood T cell repertoires in COVID-19. The germline V gene encodes CDR1 SQVTM and CDR2 ANQGSEA. V shed 4 bases and J 7 bases; nucleotides not matched to a gene: 8. The CDR3 has 13 residues. Only in-frame clones appear in the TCRdb table, and some are missing; sequencing was by immunoSEQ multiplex PCR. This table holds approximately 280,000 clones, 85% found once. Sequencing input: PBMCs or T cells enriched from blood (not recorded which). The sequence was collected from a woman between 45 and 65 years old who had recovered from COVID-19. This sequence joins TRBV29-1 and TRBJ1-2; 8 bases match TRBD1. The CDR3, as DNA: TGCAGCGTTGTGGTCCAGGGGGCTGTTGGCTACACCTTC. This encodes CSVVVQGAVGYTF. Filled out from reference TRBV29-1 and TRBJ1-2, the complete variable domain reads SAVISQKPSRDICQRGTSLTIQCQVDSQVTMMFWYRQQPGQSLTLIATANQGSEATYESGFVIDKFPISRPNLTFSTLTVSNMSPEDSSIYLCSVVVQGAVGYTFGSGTRLTVV.